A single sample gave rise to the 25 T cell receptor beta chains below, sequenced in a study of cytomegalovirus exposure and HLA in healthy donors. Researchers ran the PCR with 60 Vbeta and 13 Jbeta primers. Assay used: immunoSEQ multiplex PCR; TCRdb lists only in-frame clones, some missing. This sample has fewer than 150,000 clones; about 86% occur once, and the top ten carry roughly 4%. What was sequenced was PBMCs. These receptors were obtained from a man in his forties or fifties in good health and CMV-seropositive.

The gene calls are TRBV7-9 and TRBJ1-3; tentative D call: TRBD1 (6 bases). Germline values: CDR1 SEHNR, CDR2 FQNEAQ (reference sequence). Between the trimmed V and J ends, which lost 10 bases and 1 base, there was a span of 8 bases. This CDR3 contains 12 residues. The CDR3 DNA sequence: TGTGCCAAACAGGGTTCTGGAAACACCATATATTTT. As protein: CAKQGSGNTIYF.

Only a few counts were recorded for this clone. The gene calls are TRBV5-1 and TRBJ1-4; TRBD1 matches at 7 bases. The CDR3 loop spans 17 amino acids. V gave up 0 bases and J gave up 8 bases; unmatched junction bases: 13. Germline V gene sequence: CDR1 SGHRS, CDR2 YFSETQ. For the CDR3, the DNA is TGCGCCAGCAGCTTGGCGACGGACAGGCCGCCCGCGGAAAAACTGTTTTTT. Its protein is CASSLATDRPPAEKLFF. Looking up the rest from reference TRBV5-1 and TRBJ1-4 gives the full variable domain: KAGVTQTPRYLIKTRGQQVTLSCSPISGHRSVSWYQQTPGQGLQFLFEYFSETQRNKGNFPGRFSGRQFSNSRSEMNVSTLELGDSALYLCASSLATDRPPAEKLFFGSGTQLSVL.

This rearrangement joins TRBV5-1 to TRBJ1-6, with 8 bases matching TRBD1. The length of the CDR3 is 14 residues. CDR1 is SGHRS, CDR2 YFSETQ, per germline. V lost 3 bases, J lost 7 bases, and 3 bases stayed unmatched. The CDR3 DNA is TGCGCCAGCAGCTCCAGACAGGGGAATTCACCCCTCCACTTT. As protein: CASSSRQGNSPLHF. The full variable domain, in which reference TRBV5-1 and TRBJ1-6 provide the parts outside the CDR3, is KAGVTQTPRYLIKTRGQQVTLSCSPISGHRSVSWYQQTPGQGLQFLFEYFSETQRNKGNFPGRFSGRQFSNSRSEMNVSTLELGDSALYLCASSSRQGNSPLHFGNGTRLTVT.

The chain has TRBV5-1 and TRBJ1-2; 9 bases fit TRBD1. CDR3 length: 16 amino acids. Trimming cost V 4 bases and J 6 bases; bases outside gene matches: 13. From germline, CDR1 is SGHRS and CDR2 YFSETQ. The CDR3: CASSPPGQGSYHGYTF. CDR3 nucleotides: TGCGCCAGCAGCCCCCCGGGACAGGGATCCTACCATGGCTACACCTTC.

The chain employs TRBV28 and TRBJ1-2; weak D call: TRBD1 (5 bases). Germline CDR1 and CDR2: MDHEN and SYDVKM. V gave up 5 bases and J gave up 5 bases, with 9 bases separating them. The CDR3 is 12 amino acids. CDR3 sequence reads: CASSPPGYGYTF. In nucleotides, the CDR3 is TGTGCCAGCAGTCCCCCAGGGTATGGCTACACCTTC.

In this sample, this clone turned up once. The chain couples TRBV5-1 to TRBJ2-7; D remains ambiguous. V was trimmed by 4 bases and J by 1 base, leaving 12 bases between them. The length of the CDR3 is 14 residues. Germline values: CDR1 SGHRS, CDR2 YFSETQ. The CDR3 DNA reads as TGCGCCAGCAGCAAGACGTCGGAGTCCTACGAGCAGTACTTC. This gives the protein CASSKTSESYEQYF.

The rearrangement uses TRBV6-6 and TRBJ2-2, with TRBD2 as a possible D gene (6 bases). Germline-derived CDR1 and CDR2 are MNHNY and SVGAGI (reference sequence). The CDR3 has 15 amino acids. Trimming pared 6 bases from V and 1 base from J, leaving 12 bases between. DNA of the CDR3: TGTGCCAGCAGCCGGGACTCCCTGAACACCGGGGAGCTGTTTTTT. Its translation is CASSRDSLNTGELFF.

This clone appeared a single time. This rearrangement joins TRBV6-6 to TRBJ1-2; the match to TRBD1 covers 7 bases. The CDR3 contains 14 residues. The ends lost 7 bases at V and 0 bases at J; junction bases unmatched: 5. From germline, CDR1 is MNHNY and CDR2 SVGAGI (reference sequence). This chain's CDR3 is CASNRQGSNYGYTF. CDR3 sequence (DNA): TGTGCCAGCAACCGACAGGGCTCTAACTATGGCTACACCTTC.

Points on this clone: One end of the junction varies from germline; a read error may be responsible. The CDR3 protein is CASSLASGHLPNVQFF. The CDR3 region has the DNA TGTGCCAGCAGCCTGGCTAGCGGGCATTTACCCAATGTGCAGTTCTTC. The rearrangement joins TRBV5-4 to TRBJ2-1, with 8 bases fitting TRBD2. This CDR3 region has 16 residues. The germline CDR1 and CDR2 sequences are SGHNT and YYREEE (reference sequence).

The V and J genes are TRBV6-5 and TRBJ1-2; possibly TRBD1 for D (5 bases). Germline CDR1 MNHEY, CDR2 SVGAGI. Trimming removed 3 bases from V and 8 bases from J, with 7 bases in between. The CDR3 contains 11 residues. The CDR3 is CASSYGGGYTF. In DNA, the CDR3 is TGTGCCAGCAGTTATGGGGGGGGCTACACCTTC.

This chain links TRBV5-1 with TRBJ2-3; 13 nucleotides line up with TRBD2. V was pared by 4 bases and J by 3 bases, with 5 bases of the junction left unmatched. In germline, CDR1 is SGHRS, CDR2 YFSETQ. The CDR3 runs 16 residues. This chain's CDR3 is CASSQGTSGMTDTQYF. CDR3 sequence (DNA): TGCGCCAGCAGCCAAGGGACTAGCGGGATGACAGATACGCAGTATTTT.

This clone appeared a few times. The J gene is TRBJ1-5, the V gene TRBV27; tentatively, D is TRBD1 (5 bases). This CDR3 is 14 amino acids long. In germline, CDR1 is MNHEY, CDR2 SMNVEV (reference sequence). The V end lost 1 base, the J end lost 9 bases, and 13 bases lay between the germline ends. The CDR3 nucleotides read TGTGCCAGCAGTTTATTGGGGGGGAGTGGGCCCCAGCATTTT. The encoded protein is CASSLLGGSGPQHF.

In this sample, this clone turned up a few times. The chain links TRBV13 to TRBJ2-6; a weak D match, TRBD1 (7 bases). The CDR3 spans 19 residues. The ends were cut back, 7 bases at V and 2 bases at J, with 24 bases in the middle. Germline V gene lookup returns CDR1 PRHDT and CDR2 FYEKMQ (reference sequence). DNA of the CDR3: TGTGCCAGCACCCTCCTGACAGGGAGGATACATACTGGGGCCAACGTCCTGACTTTC. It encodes CASTLLTGRIHTGANVLTF.

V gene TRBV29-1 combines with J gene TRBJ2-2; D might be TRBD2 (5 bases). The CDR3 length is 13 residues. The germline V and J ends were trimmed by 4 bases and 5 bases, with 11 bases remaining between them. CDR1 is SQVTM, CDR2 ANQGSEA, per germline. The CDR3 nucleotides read TGCAGCGTTGCCGGGATCTCAACCGGGGAGCTGTTTTTT. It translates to CSVAGISTGELFF.

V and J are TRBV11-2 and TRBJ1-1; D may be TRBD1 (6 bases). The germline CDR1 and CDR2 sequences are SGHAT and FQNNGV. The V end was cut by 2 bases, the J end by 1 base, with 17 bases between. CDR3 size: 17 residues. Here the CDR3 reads CASSLQGQGHSNTEAFF. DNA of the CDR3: TGTGCCAGCAGCTTACAGGGGCAGGGCCACTCGAACACTGAAGCTTTCTTT.

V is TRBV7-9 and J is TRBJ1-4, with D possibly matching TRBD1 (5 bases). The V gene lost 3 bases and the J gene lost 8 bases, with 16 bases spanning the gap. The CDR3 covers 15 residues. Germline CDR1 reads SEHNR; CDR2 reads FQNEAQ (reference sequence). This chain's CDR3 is CASSFGGKGDEKLFF. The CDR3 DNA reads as TGTGCCAGCAGCTTTGGGGGGAAAGGGGACGAAAAACTGTTTTTT.

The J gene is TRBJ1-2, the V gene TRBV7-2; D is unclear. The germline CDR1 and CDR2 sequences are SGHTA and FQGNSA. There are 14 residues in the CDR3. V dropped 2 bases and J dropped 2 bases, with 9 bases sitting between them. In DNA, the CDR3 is TGTGCCAGCAGCTTAAGATCACAGAACTATGGCTACACCTTC. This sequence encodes CASSLRSQNYGYTF.

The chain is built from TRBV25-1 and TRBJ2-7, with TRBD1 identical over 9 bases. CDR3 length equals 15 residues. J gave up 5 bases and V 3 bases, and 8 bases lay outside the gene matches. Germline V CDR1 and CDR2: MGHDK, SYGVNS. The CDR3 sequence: CASSDPRQGDHEQYF. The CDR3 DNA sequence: TGTGCCAGCAGTGACCCCCGACAGGGGGACCACGAGCAGTACTTC.

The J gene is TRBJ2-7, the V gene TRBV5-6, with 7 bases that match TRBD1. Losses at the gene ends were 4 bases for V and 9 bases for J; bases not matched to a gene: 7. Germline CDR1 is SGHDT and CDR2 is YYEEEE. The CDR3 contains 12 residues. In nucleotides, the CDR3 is TGTGCCAGCAGCCTTGGACAGGAAAGGCAGTACTTC. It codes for CASSLGQERQYF. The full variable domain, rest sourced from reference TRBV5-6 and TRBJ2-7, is DAGVTQSPTHLIKTRGQQVTLRCSPKSGHDTVSWYQQALGQGPQFIFQYYEEEERQRGNFPDRFSGHQFPNYSSELNVNALLLGDSALYLCASSLGQERQYFGPGTRLTVT.

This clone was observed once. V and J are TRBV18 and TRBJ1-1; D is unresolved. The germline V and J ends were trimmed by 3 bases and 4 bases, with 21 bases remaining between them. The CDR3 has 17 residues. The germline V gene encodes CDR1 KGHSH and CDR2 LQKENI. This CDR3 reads CASSPSPKGRGSTEAFF. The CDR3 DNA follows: TGTGCCAGCTCACCCTCCCCGAAGGGCCGCGGGAGCACTGAAGCTTTCTTT.

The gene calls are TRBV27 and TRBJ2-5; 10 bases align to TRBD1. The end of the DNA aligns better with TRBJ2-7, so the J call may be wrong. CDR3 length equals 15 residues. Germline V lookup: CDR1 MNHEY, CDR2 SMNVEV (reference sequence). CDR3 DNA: TGTGCCAGCAGTCGCCGGACAGGGGGGGGCTACGAGCAGTACTTC. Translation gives CASSRRTGGGYEQYF.

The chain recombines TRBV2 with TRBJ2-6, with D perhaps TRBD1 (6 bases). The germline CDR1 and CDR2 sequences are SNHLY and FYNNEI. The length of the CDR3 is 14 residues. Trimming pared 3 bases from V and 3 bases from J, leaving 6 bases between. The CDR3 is CASSDRGGANVLTF. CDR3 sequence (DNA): TGTGCCAGCAGTGACAGGGGTGGGGCCAACGTCCTGACTTTC. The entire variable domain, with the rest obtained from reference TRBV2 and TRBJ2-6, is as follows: EPEVTQTPSHQVTQMGQEVILRCVPISNHLYFYWYRQILGQKVEFLVSFYNNEISEKSEIFDDQFSVERPDGSNFTLKIRSTKLEDSAMYFCASSDRGGANVLTFGAGSRLTVL.

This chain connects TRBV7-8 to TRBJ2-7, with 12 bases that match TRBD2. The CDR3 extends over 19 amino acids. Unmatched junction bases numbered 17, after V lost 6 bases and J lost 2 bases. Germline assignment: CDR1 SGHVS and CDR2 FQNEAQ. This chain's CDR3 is CASSQAHPLAGGGAYEQYF. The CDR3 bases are TGTGCCAGCAGTCAAGCCCATCCTCTAGCGGGAGGGGGAGCCTACGAGCAGTACTTC.

In DNA, the CDR3 is TGCAGCGTGCCCCCAGCGGGAGGACTCCTAGACAATGAGCAGTTCTTC. Residues: CSVPPAGGLLDNEQFF. The chain uses TRBV29-1 and TRBJ2-1, with TRBD2 matching over 9 bases. This CDR3 is 16 amino acids long. Germline values: CDR1 SQVTM, CDR2 ANQGSEA. Germline trimming cut 6 bases from V and 5 bases from J; bases unmatched to any gene: 14.

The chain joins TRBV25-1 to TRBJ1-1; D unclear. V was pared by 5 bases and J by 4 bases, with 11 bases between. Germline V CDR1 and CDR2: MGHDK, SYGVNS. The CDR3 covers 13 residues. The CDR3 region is CASSLTLSTEAFF. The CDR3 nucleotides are TGTGCCAGCAGTCTCACCTTGAGCACTGAAGCTTTCTTT. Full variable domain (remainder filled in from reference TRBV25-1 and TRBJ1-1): EADIYQTPRYLVIGTGKKITLECSQTMGHDKMYWYQQDPGMELHLIHYSYGVNSTEKGDLSSESTVSRIRTEHFPLTLESARPSHTSQYLCASSLTLSTEAFFGQGTRLTVV.